Presented here are 14 T cell receptor beta chains from one specimen sequenced in a study of cytomegalovirus exposure and HLA in healthy donors. PCR used 60 Vbeta primers and 13 Jbeta primers. Profiling relied on immunoSEQ multiplex PCR, and the TCRdb table lists in-frame clones only, not all of them. The profile covers under 150,000 clones, with 84% appearing a single time and 2% to 3% taken by the ten largest. The specimen was PBMCs. Receptors were obtained from a man aged 50 to 59 in good health and CMV-seronegative.

In this sample, this clone turned up once. The V gene is TRBV2, the J gene TRBJ2-3; D is perhaps TRBD2 (6 bases). The germline gives CDR1 SNHLY, CDR2 FYNNEI. The V end was cut by 8 bases, the J end by 0 bases, with 18 bases between. The CDR3 has 16 residues. CDR3 residues: CASHSQAGSSTDTQYF. CDR3 in DNA: TGTGCCAGCCACTCCCAAGCGGGTTCTAGCACAGATACGCAGTATTTT. The variable domain in full, completed from reference TRBV2 and TRBJ2-3, reads EPEVTQTPSHQVTQMGQEVILRCVPISNHLYFYWYRQILGQKVEFLVSFYNNEISEKSEIFDDQFSVERPDGSNFTLKIRSTKLEDSAMYFCASHSQAGSSTDTQYFGPGTRLTVL.

The gene calls are TRBV19 and TRBJ2-2, with a tentative D call TRBD1 (5 bases). Germline lookup yields CDR1 LNHDA and CDR2 SQIVND (reference sequence). The CDR3 spans 15 residues. V lost 7 bases to trimming and J lost 3 bases, with 15 bases between them. CDR3: CASTDIPEDTGELFF. CDR3 bases: TGTGCCAGTACGGACATCCCCGAGGACACCGGGGAGCTGTTTTTT.

CDR3 in amino acids: CASSLPGSYEQYF. CDR3 DNA: TGTGCCAGCAGCCTGCCGGGTTCCTACGAGCAGTACTTC. The chain joins TRBV7-9 to TRBJ2-5; D unclear. The end of the DNA is better explained by TRBJ2-7, so the J call may be wrong. In germline, CDR1 is SEHNR, CDR2 FQNEAQ (reference sequence). This CDR3 has 13 amino acids.

The V and J genes are TRBV19 and TRBJ1-6; 8 bases agree with TRBD1. The germline CDR1 and CDR2 sequences are LNHDA and SQIVND (reference sequence). J was trimmed by 2 bases and V by 6 bases; bases with no gene match: 3. This CDR3 region has 15 residues. For the CDR3, the DNA is TGTGCCAGTAGAACAGGGGGAACCTATAATTCACCCCTCCACTTT. Its protein product is CASRTGGTYNSPLHF.

The chain is built from TRBV9 and TRBJ2-1; D is ambiguous. This CDR3 has 13 amino acids. CDR1 SGDLS and CDR2 YYNGEE come from the germline V gene. V dropped 3 bases and J dropped 0 bases, with 4 bases sitting between them. CDR3 sequence reads: CASSASSYNEQFF. CDR3 bases: TGTGCCAGCAGCGCCAGCTCCTACAATGAGCAGTTCTTC. Using reference TRBV9 and TRBJ2-1 for the parts outside the CDR3, the full variable domain is DSGVTQTPKHLITATGQRVTLRCSPRSGDLSVYWYQQSLDQGLQFLIQYYNGEERAKGNILERFSAQQFPDLHSELNLSSLELGDSALYFCASSASSYNEQFFGPGTRLTVL.

The genes are TRBV10-3 and TRBJ2-2, with TRBD1 identical over 8 bases. With 0 bases clipped from V and 5 bases from J, the junction kept 2 bases outside the gene matches. The V gene's germline CDR1 is ENHRY and CDR2 SYGVKD. The CDR3 loop spans 15 amino acids. The CDR3 loop is CAISESWTGTGELFF. The CDR3 DNA reads TGTGCCATCAGTGAGTCCTGGACAGGGACCGGGGAGCTGTTTTTT.

DNA for the CDR3: TGTGCCAGCAGGAGGGGAGGCACTGAAGCTTTCTTT. Protein sequence: CASRRGGTEAFF. The chain recombines TRBV27 with TRBJ1-1, with TRBD1 as a possible D gene (5 bases). Germline CDR1 reads MNHEY; CDR2 reads SMNVEV (reference sequence). The length of the CDR3 is 12 residues. Trimming removed 6 bases at V and 4 bases at J, with 9 bases between.

V is TRBV6-1 and J is TRBJ2-7, with 8 bases matching TRBD2. The length of the CDR3 is 12 residues. J was trimmed by 7 bases and V by 5 bases; bases with no gene match: 4. CDR1 and CDR2 from the germline V gene are MNHNS and SASEGT. This CDR3 reads CASSSGGGEQYF. The CDR3 nucleotides are TGTGCCAGCAGTAGCGGGGGTGGTGAGCAGTACTTC.

The chain carries TRBV5-8 and TRBJ1-2, with 8 nucleotides matching TRBD1. The CDR3 is 13 residues long. After removal of 6 bases from V and 8 bases from J, the junction contained 9 bases not matched to a gene. Germline assignment: CDR1 SGHTS and CDR2 YDEGEE. CDR3 in amino acids: CASNFRQGKGYTF. In DNA, the CDR3 is TGTGCCAGCAATTTTCGACAGGGGAAAGGCTACACCTTC. The full variable domain, with the rest looked up from reference TRBV5-8 and TRBJ1-2, is EAGVTQSPTHLIKTRGQQATLRCSPISGHTSVYWYQQALGLGLQFLLWYDEGEERNRGNFPPRFSGRQFPNYSSELNVNALELEDSALYLCASNFRQGKGYTFGSGTRLTVV.

This clone has just a few counts. The V gene is TRBV5-1, the J gene TRBJ1-1, with unresolved D. Germline V gene sequence: CDR1 SGHRS, CDR2 YFSETQ. CDR3 size: 13 residues. Trimming took 4 bases from V and 3 from J, leaving 10 bases between them. DNA for the CDR3: TGCGCCAGCAGCCTTGTCTCGGACACTGAAGCTTTCTTT. Residues: CASSLVSDTEAFF. The full variable domain, rest sourced from reference TRBV5-1 and TRBJ1-1, is KAGVTQTPRYLIKTRGQQVTLSCSPISGHRSVSWYQQTPGQGLQFLFEYFSETQRNKGNFPGRFSGRQFSNSRSEMNVSTLELGDSALYLCASSLVSDTEAFFGQGTRLTVV.

DNA for the CDR3: TGTGCCAGCAGTATAAGGACAGGGGGCCCCTACGAGCAGTACTTC. Its translation is CASSIRTGGPYEQYF. The chain links TRBV2 to TRBJ2-7, with TRBD1 identical over 11 bases. The ends lost 5 bases at V and 2 bases at J; junction bases unmatched: 5. The germline V gene encodes CDR1 SNHLY and CDR2 FYNNEI. This CDR3 spans 15 amino acids.

The chain uses TRBV9 and TRBJ2-7; D is perhaps TRBD1 (7 bases). V lost 2 bases to trimming and J lost 0 bases, with 15 bases between them. CDR3 length: 16 amino acids. CDR1 is SGDLS and CDR2 is YYNGEE in the germline V gene. The CDR3 DNA is TGTGCCAGCAGCGTCTCGACAGGGAGGAGCTCCTACGAGCAGTACTTC. Translated: CASSVSTGRSSYEQYF.

The V call is TRBV19, the J call TRBJ2-3; D possibly corresponds to TRBD2 (5 bases). Per germline, CDR1 LNHDA and CDR2 SQIVND (reference sequence). The CDR3 sequence is 14 residues long. Trimming shortened V by 1 base and J by 3 bases, and 8 bases separated the two germline ends. DNA of the CDR3: TGTGCCAGTAGTATAGGCGGGCGAACAGATACGCAGTATTTT. Translation gives CASSIGGRTDTQYF.

The chain is built from TRBV2 and TRBJ2-2; D ambiguous. The CDR3 sequence is 14 residues long. Deletions cut 0 bases from V and 13 bases from J, with 15 bases between. Germline CDR1 is SNHLY and CDR2 is FYNNEI. The CDR3 spells CASSEALQVVGLFF. CDR3 bases: TGTGCCAGCAGTGAAGCGCTTCAGGTGGTCGGGCTGTTTTTT.